One sample yielded the 17 T cell receptor beta chains listed below, sequenced in a study of T cell responses to AZD1222 COVID-19 vaccine. Some clones are missing from TCRdb's copy, which holds only in-frame ones; the method was immunoSEQ multiplex PCR. Here the sample spans roughly 200,000 clones, about 94% being singletons. The sequenced sample was peripheral blood, obtained 28 days after the second dose of the MenACWY control vaccine. Receptor source: an adult who received the MenACWY meningococcal vaccine as a control.

This sequence joins TRBV7-2 and TRBJ2-7, with TRBD1 matching over 8 bases. Germline V gene data show CDR1 as SGHTA and CDR2 as FQGNSA. This CDR3 comprises 15 residues. After removal of 5 bases from V and 4 bases from J, the junction contained 10 bases not matched to a gene. For the CDR3, the DNA is TGTGCCAGCAGCCCCATGGCCGGGACAGGATACGAGCAGTACTTC. The encoded protein is CASSPMAGTGYEQYF.

This clone was recorded once. The chain couples TRBV28 to TRBJ2-1; 7 bases are shared with TRBD2. The CDR3 has 13 amino acids. The V gene end was trimmed by 7 bases and the J gene end by 7 bases; junction bases not matched to a gene: 7. Germline V CDR1 and CDR2: MDHEN, SYDVKM. CDR3 region: CASTGTTENEQFF. The CDR3 region has the DNA TGTGCCAGCACCGGGACTACGGAGAATGAGCAGTTCTTC. Filled out from reference TRBV28 and TRBJ2-1, the complete variable domain reads DVKVTQSSRYLVKRTGEKVFLECVQDMDHENMFWYRQDPGLGLRLIYFSYDVKMKEKGDIPEGYSVSREKKERFSLILESASTNQTSMYLCASTGTTENEQFFGPGTRLTVL.

V gene TRBV4-1 combines with J gene TRBJ1-1; 7 bases agree with TRBD1. The CDR3 has 15 residues. The V gene end was trimmed by 4 bases and the J gene end by 6 bases; junction bases not matched to a gene: 11. Looked up from germline, CDR1 is MGHRA and CDR2 is YSYEKL. The CDR3 bases are TGCGCCAGCAGCCGATATACAGGGGACGGTCCTGAAGCTTTCTTT. Protein sequence: CASSRYTGDGPEAFF.

The CDR3 nucleotides read TGTGCCAGTAGTTCGGGACTAGACTCCTACAATGAGCAGTTCTTC. Encoded protein: CASSSGLDSYNEQFF. The chain couples TRBV19 to TRBJ2-1; 8 bases are a match to TRBD2. This CDR3 comprises 15 residues. J gave up 0 bases and V 5 bases, and 3 bases lay outside the gene matches. CDR1 and CDR2 from the germline V gene are LNHDA and SQIVND (reference sequence).

The V call is TRBV4-1, the J call TRBJ2-7; 7 nucleotides align to TRBD2. The V and J ends lost 6 bases and 3 bases, in that order; junction bases with no gene match: 5. CDR1 and CDR2 from the germline V gene are MGHRA and YSYEKL. The CDR3 is made up of 13 amino acids. The CDR3 nucleotides read TGCGCCAGCAGTTGGACTAGAATCTACGAGCAGTACTTC. Its translation: CASSWTRIYEQYF.

This chain uses TRBV27 with TRBJ1-6; D unclear. V was clipped by 6 bases and J by 4 bases, with 4 bases between them. CDR1 and CDR2 from the germline V gene are MNHEY and SMNVEV (reference sequence). The CDR3 consists of 12 residues. This CDR3 is CASRKYNSPLHF. The CDR3 coding sequence is TGTGCCAGCAGAAAATATAATTCACCCCTCCACTTT.

The CDR3 sequence is CASSLSDHSYGYTF. CDR3 coding DNA: TGTGCCAGCAGTTTATCAGACCACTCCTATGGCTACACCTTC. J is TRBJ1-2 and V is TRBV9; D is uncertain. Trimming removed 5 bases from V and 4 bases from J, with 15 bases in between. This CDR3 contains 14 residues. Germline CDR1 and CDR2: SGDLS and YYNGEE.

The rearrangement uses TRBV3-1 (or the pseudogene TRBV3-2) and TRBJ2-3; TRBD1 aligns across 7 bases. The CDR3 is 13 residues long. Germline V lookup: CDR1 LGHDT, CDR2 YNNKEL (reference sequence). Trimming removed 4 bases from V and 4 bases from J; junction bases left unmatched: 2. CDR3 DNA sequence: TGTGCCAGCAGCCCTACAGGGGCAGATACGCAGTATTTT. Translation: CASSPTGADTQYF.

V usage is TRBV2 and J usage is TRBJ1-1; the D is unclear. This CDR3 comprises 14 residues. Trimming removed 4 bases at V and 1 base at J, with 10 bases between. Germline CDR1 and CDR2: SNHLY and FYNNEI. The CDR3 protein is CASSGNRGNTEAFF. The CDR3 DNA follows: TGTGCCAGCAGTGGGAACCGGGGGAACACTGAAGCTTTCTTT.

CDR3 sequence reads: CASSLAGTSPDNEQFF. The CDR3 region has the DNA TGTGCCAGCAGCTTGGCCGGGACTAGCCCTGACAATGAGCAGTTCTTC. The V gene is TRBV5-6, the J gene TRBJ2-1; 9 positions match TRBD2. CDR3 length equals 16 residues. V lost 0 bases to trimming and J lost 5 bases; unmatched junction nucleotides: 6. The germline CDR1 and CDR2 sequences are SGHDT and YYEEEE.

This chain connects TRBV6-5 to TRBJ2-1; 11 nucleotides match TRBD2. CDR3 size: 16 residues. Trimming removed 4 bases from V and 2 bases from J; junction bases left unmatched: 4. Per the germline V gene, CDR1 is MNHEY and CDR2 is SVGAGI. CDR3 bases: TGTGCCAGCAGTTTCATAGCGGGAGGGACCTACAATGAGCAGTTCTTC. Translated, it gives CASSFIAGGTYNEQFF.

This rearrangement joins TRBV29-1 to TRBJ1-2; D not certain. Germline values: CDR1 SQVTM, CDR2 ANQGSEA. The CDR3 is 10 residues long. V shed 6 bases and J shed 7 bases, with 9 bases lying between them. The CDR3 region is CSVELGGYTF. The DNA of the CDR3 is TGCAGCGTGGAGCTGGGTGGCTACACCTTC.

Turning to this clone: In the same sample, other DNA sequences code for this CDR3. This chain links TRBV6-5 with TRBJ2-1, with 10 positions matching TRBD1. CDR1 is MNHEY and CDR2 is SVGAGI in the germline V gene. This CDR3 has 14 residues. After removal of 6 bases from V and 3 bases from J, the junction contained 2 bases not matched to a gene. CDR3 coding DNA: TGTGCCAGCAGGGGGGACAGGGGCTACAATGAGCAGTTCTTC. This codes for CASRGDRGYNEQFF.

The V call is TRBV20-1, the J call TRBJ2-7, with D unresolved. The CDR3 is 11 amino acids. Deletions cut 5 bases from V and 8 bases from J, with 13 bases between. Per the germline V gene, CDR1 is DFQATT and CDR2 is SNEGSKA (reference sequence). CDR3 residues: CSALDRPQQYF. Written as DNA, the CDR3 is TGCAGTGCTCTAGATCGACCGCAGCAGTACTTC.

The genes are TRBV3-1 (or the pseudogene TRBV3-2) and TRBJ1-2, with D hard to call. The CDR3 length is 15 residues. V shed 0 bases and J shed 8 bases, with 16 bases lying between them. CDR1 and CDR2 from the germline V gene are LGHDT and YNNKEL (reference sequence). The CDR3: CASSQDLVYLDGYTF. The CDR3, as DNA: TGTGCCAGCAGCCAAGATTTAGTGTATTTGGACGGCTACACCTTC.

J is TRBJ1-2 and V is TRBV19, with 7 bases fitting TRBD1. The CDR3 is made up of 12 amino acids. The trim removed 9 bases at V and 3 bases at J, leaving 4 bases unmatched. CDR1 is LNHDA and CDR2 is SQIVND in the germline V gene (reference sequence). The CDR3 loop is CASQGQDYGYTF. CDR3 sequence (DNA): TGTGCCAGCCAAGGACAGGACTATGGCTACACCTTC.

On this clone: This CDR3 is also generated by other DNA sequences in the sample. CDR3 coding DNA: TGTGCCAGCAGCTTAGATAGCCGAGGGTACAATGAGCAGTTCTTC. Residues: CASSLDSRGYNEQFF. The V and J genes are TRBV5-4 and TRBJ2-1, with a weak D call TRBD2 (5 bases). Germline V CDR1 and CDR2: SGHNT, YYREEE (reference sequence). The germline V and J ends were trimmed by 2 bases and 4 bases, with 13 bases remaining between them. This CDR3 is built from 15 residues.